The rows below give T cell receptor beta chains drawn from one sample of a study of T cell responses to AZD1222 COVID-19 vaccine. Profiled with immunoSEQ multiplex PCR; TCRdb holds only in-frame clones, not every one. The repertoire holds roughly 100,000 clones, approximately 89% seen once, with about 10% in the top ten. This specimen consisted of peripheral blood, obtained 28 days after the second AZD1222 dose. These receptors were collected from an adult who received the AZD1222 COVID-19 vaccine. Both conserved end residues are part of each CDR3. The D gene is left open where the match is weak. Clone size appears in some rows only: once, few, many, or a class for an expanded clone.

v_call	clone_size	d_call	j_call	cdr3_nt	cdr3_aa
TRBV27	NA	NA	TRBJ1-4	TGTGCCAGCAGATCTAATGAAAAACTGTTTTTT	CASRSNEKLFF
TRBV18	NA	NA	TRBJ1-4	TGTGCCAGCTCACAAAGGGACACTGAAAAACTGTTTTTT	CASSQRDTEKLFF
TRBV19	once	NA	TRBJ2-7	TGTGCCAGTAGTATCCCCCCAGGGCGGTACGAGCAGTACTTC	CASSIPPGRYEQYF
TRBV18	NA	NA	TRBJ1-2	TGTGCCAGCTCACCGCAGGCTACAGGGAGGAGCTATGGCTACACCTTC	CASSPQATGRSYGYTF
TRBV5-4	NA	TRBD1	TRBJ1-2	TGTGCCAGCAGCTCACCGGGACAGGGGAGGGGTGGCTACACCTTC	CASSSPGQGRGGYTF
TRBV6-5	NA	NA	TRBJ1-2	TGTGCCAGCAGTACAGGGAGGGGCTACACCTTC	CASSTGRGYTF
TRBV6-2/TRBV6-3	NA	TRBD1	TRBJ1-4	TGTGCCAGCAGTTACTCGACCAGGGGGACAACTAATGAAAAACTGTTTTTT	CASSYSTRGTTNEKLFF
TRBV2	NA	NA	TRBJ1-2	TGTGCCAGCAGTGAAGGGACAGTCTTATATGGCTACACCTTC	CASSEGTVLYGYTF
TRBV28	NA	NA	TRBJ2-7	TGTGCCAGCAGTTTTGTGGGGAGCTCCTACGAGCAGTACTTC	CASSFVGSSYEQYF
TRBV6-4	NA	NA	TRBJ2-3	TGTGCCAGCAGTGTATCGCAAGGGACAGATACGCAGTATTTT	CASSVSQGTDTQYF
TRBV5-1	NA	NA	TRBJ1-1	TGCGCCAGCAGCTTGTACCCGGGAGCGGTGAACACTGAAGCTTTCTTT	CASSLYPGAVNTEAFF
TRBV7-3	NA	NA	TRBJ2-1	TGTGCCAGCAGCTTAGCAGGGACCAATGAGCAGTTCTTC	CASSLAGTNEQFF
TRBV28	NA	NA	TRBJ1-6	TGTGCCAGCAGTCCTATTGTGGGGGGAGTGAATTCACCCCTCCACTTT	CASSPIVGGVNSPLHF
TRBV4-1	NA	NA	TRBJ1-6	TGCGCCAGCAGCCAAGATTGGTTTCAGGGAAAATCACCCCTCCACTTT	CASSQDWFQGKSPLHF
TRBV11-3	NA	TRBD1	TRBJ2-2	TGTGCCAGCAGCCACCGGACAGGGATCACCGGGGAGCTGTTTTTT	CASSHRTGITGELFF
TRBV27	NA	TRBD1	TRBJ1-6	TGTGCCAGCAGTTTCTACCCGGGACAGGGCTATTCACCCCTCCACTTT	CASSFYPGQGYSPLHF
TRBV7-9	NA	NA	TRBJ2-2	TGTGCCAGCAGCTTTCGGAGGGGGAGCGGGGAGCTGTTTTTT	CASSFRRGSGELFF
TRBV19	NA	NA	TRBJ2-3	TGTGCCAGTAGTCAACAGGGAGGAGATACGCAGTATTTT	CASSQQGGDTQYF
TRBV19	NA	TRBD1	TRBJ1-1	TGTGCCAGTACCCAGGACAGGGGGCTTGGTAACACTGAAGCTTTCTTT	CASTQDRGLGNTEAFF
TRBV6-2/TRBV6-3	NA	NA	TRBJ2-7	TGTGCCAGCACCCCCCTGGGGCTAGCTTCCTACGAGCAGTACTTC	CASTPLGLASYEQYF
TRBV12-3/TRBV12-4	NA	NA	TRBJ1-5	TGTGCCAGCAGTTTAGCAAGCAATCAGCCCCAGCATTTT	CASSLASNQPQHF
TRBV19	NA	NA	TRBJ2-1	TGTGCCAGTAGTATACAGAACAATGAGCAGTTCTTC	CASSIQNNEQFF
TRBV11-2	NA	TRBD2	TRBJ2-7	TGTGCCAGCAGCCCTAGGGGTAGCGGGGCCTCCTACGAGCAGTACTTC	CASSPRGSGASYEQYF
TRBV6-5	NA	NA	TRBJ2-2	TGTGCCAGCAGGACACAGGTTTCTACCGGGGAGCTGTTTTTT	CASRTQVSTGELFF
TRBV9	NA	NA	TRBJ1-2	TGTGCCAGCAGCGGGTTGGGGCCTAACTATGGCTACACCTTC	CASSGLGPNYGYTF
TRBV29-1	NA	NA	TRBJ1-1	TGCAGCGTTGAATCCCAGGTGAACACTGAAGCTTTCTTT	CSVESQVNTEAFF